The 31 T cell receptor beta chains in this list originate from one sample, sequenced in a study of control samples from healthy donors and cancer patients. Libraries were prepared by immunoSEQ multiplex PCR; TCRdb keeps only in-frame clonotypes and omits some of them. The table lists about 110,000 clones, roughly 90% of them singletons. Material: blood. These receptors were obtained from a woman between 45 and 60 years old in good health.

The chain's CDR3 is CASSSGGAYNSPLHF. The DNA of the CDR3 is TGTGCCAGTAGTTCCGGAGGGGCATATAATTCACCCCTCCACTTT. V usage is TRBV19 and J usage is TRBJ1-6; the D gene is possibly TRBD1 (5 bases). Per the germline V gene, CDR1 is LNHDA and CDR2 is SQIVND (reference sequence). This CDR3 has 15 residues. Trimming pared 5 bases from V and 4 bases from J, leaving 12 bases between.

The chain uses TRBV6-2 or TRBV6-3 and TRBJ1-1; D gene ambiguous. This CDR3 has 16 residues. Looked up from germline, CDR1 is MNHEY and CDR2 is SVGEGT. The ends were cut back, 0 bases at V and 4 bases at J, with 15 bases in the middle. The CDR3 spells CASSYSSGQVRTEAFF. In DNA, the CDR3 is TGTGCCAGCAGTTACTCGTCCGGTCAGGTCCGCACTGAAGCTTTCTTT.

The V call is TRBV2, the J call TRBJ1-1, with a weak D call TRBD1 (6 bases). The germline V gene has CDR1 SNHLY and CDR2 FYNNEI. CDR3 length: 16 residues. V was clipped by 7 bases and J by 4 bases, with 22 bases between them. The CDR3 here is CASNLRGGSRRTEAFF. The CDR3 coding sequence is TGTGCCAGCAATCTTAGGGGGGGGTCCCGACGCACTGAAGCTTTCTTT.

The chain carries TRBV5-5 and TRBJ1-5; D remains ambiguous. Germline V gene data show CDR1 as SGHKS and CDR2 as YYEKEE (reference sequence). The V and J ends lost 2 bases and 3 bases respectively, with 3 bases between them. The CDR3 extends over 12 amino acids. The CDR3 sequence: CASSFPNQPQHF. CDR3 bases: TGTGCCAGCAGCTTCCCCAATCAGCCCCAGCATTTT.

CDR3 in amino acids: CASSLLSSGNTIYF. The CDR3 nucleotides are TGCGCCAGCAGCTTGCTGAGCTCTGGAAACACCATATATTTT. The chain couples TRBV5-1 to TRBJ1-3; D gene unclear. This CDR3 has 14 residues. V was trimmed by 1 base and J by 0 bases, leaving 5 bases between them. Germline V gene lookup returns CDR1 SGHRS and CDR2 YFSETQ.

The rearrangement links TRBV7-8 to TRBJ2-7; D gene uncertain. The CDR3 spans 15 residues. CDR1 is SGHVS and CDR2 is FQNEAQ in the germline V gene. V was cut by 2 bases and J by 2 bases, with 13 bases left in between. CDR3 loop: CASSLTSLFPYEQYF. As DNA, the CDR3 is TGTGCCAGCAGCTTAACTTCTCTGTTCCCCTACGAGCAGTACTTC.

The chain links TRBV18 to TRBJ2-7, with 9 nucleotides matching TRBD1. J lost 4 bases, V lost 5 bases, and 6 bases had no gene match. Germline CDR1 is KGHSH and CDR2 is LQKENI. The CDR3 totals 14 residues. The CDR3 DNA reads as TGTGCCAGCTCATCGGACAGGGGTTTTTACGAGCAGTACGTC. Protein product: CASSSDRGFYEQYV.

In its sample, this clone was seen a few times. This rearrangement joins TRBV5-5 to TRBJ2-3; no firm D call. Trimming removed 2 bases from V and 1 base from J, with 14 bases in between. The germline gives CDR1 SGHKS, CDR2 YYEKEE (reference sequence). This CDR3 contains 16 residues. CDR3 region: CASSLTLGRGTDTQYF. CDR3 nucleotides: TGTGCCAGCAGCTTAACGTTGGGTCGGGGCACAGATACGCAGTATTTT. Combining the CDR3 with reference TRBV5-5 and TRBJ2-3 gives the whole variable domain DAGVTQSPTHLIKTRGQQVTLRCSPISGHKSVSWYQQVLGQGPQFIFQYYEKEERGRGNFPDRFSARQFPNYSSELNVNALLLGDSALYLCASSLTLGRGTDTQYFGPGTRLTVL.

This chain's CDR3 is CASSQDRSGFYNEQFF. The CDR3 region has the DNA TGCGCCAGCAGCCAAGATAGGAGCGGTTTCTACAATGAGCAGTTCTTC. The chain uses TRBV4-3 and TRBJ2-1; tentatively, D is TRBD2 (5 bases). Per the germline V gene, CDR1 is LGHNA and CDR2 is YSLEER. Trimming left V 0 bases short and J 3 bases short, with 12 bases between. The CDR3 totals 16 residues.

The chain employs TRBV6-5 and TRBJ1-5; D not resolved. CDR3 length: 16 residues. CDR1 is MNHEY, CDR2 SVGAGI, per germline. The ends were cut back, 0 bases at V and 3 bases at J, with 12 bases in the middle. The CDR3 region is CASSYSPARNNQPQHF. Here the CDR3 DNA reads TGTGCCAGCAGTTACTCTCCGGCACGCAACAATCAGCCCCAGCATTTT.

The chain carries TRBV6-5 and TRBJ2-7; 7 bases match TRBD2. V lost 6 bases and J lost 4; bases outside the gene matches: 12. Germline assignment: CDR1 MNHEY and CDR2 SVGAGI. The CDR3 runs 15 residues. The CDR3 region has the DNA TGTGCCAGCAGGGCCGGGACTATGGTCTTTTACGAGCAGTACGTC. Translating gives CASRAGTMVFYEQYV.

This chain uses TRBV2 with TRBJ2-7; the D gene is possibly TRBD2 (5 bases). V was cut by 2 bases and J by 9 bases, with 8 bases left in between. The CDR3 has 11 residues. Germline loops: CDR1 SNHLY, CDR2 FYNNEI. The DNA for the CDR3 is TGTGCCAGCAGTGAACGGGGTGGGCAGTACTTC. Protein: CASSERGGQYF.

The V and J genes are TRBV9 and TRBJ1-1; D not certain. The CDR3 runs 14 residues. Trimming removed 0 bases at V and 1 base at J, with 7 bases between. CDR1 SGDLS and CDR2 YYNGEE come from the germline V gene. The CDR3 spells CASSVGASNTEAFF. The CDR3 coding sequence is TGTGCCAGCAGCGTAGGAGCCTCGAACACTGAAGCTTTCTTT.

The rearrangement joins TRBV5-8 to TRBJ2-1; TRBD1 matches 11 bases. The CDR3 has 15 residues. Trimming cost V 2 bases and J 8 bases; bases outside gene matches: 6. Germline loops: CDR1 SGHTS, CDR2 YDEGEE. The CDR3 region is CASSFGGTGGDEQFF. The CDR3 nucleotides read TGTGCCAGCAGCTTCGGTGGGACAGGGGGTGATGAGCAGTTCTTC. The entire variable domain, with the rest obtained from reference TRBV5-8 and TRBJ2-1, is as follows: EAGVTQSPTHLIKTRGQQATLRCSPISGHTSVYWYQQALGLGLQFLLWYDEGEERNRGNFPPRFSGRQFPNYSSELNVNALELEDSALYLCASSFGGTGGDEQFFGPGTRLTVL.

In its sample, this clone was seen once. The chain joins TRBV30 to TRBJ2-3; D gene uncertain. V was pared by 0 bases and J by 0 bases, with 4 bases between. Germline-derived CDR1 and CDR2 are GTSNPN and SVGIG (reference sequence). This CDR3 comprises 13 residues. CDR3 nucleotides: TGTGCCTGGAGTGTGGGCAGCACAGATACGCAGTATTTT. Its protein product is CAWSVGSTDTQYF. The whole variable domain, filled in from reference TRBV30 and TRBJ2-3, reads SQTIHQWPATLVQPVGSPLSLECTVEGTSNPNLYWYRQAAGRGLQLLFYSVGIGQISSEVPQNLSASRPQDRQFILSSKKLLLSDSGFYLCAWSVGSTDTQYFGPGTRLTVL.

The rearrangement joins TRBV24-1 to TRBJ2-7; possible D gene TRBD1, 5 bases. In germline, CDR1 is KGHDR, CDR2 SFDVKD. V lost 0 bases and J 2 bases, leaving 7 bases between the germline ends. This CDR3 has 14 amino acids. The CDR3 DNA reads as TGTGCCACCAGTGATTTGGAGACAGCCTACGAGCAGTACTTC. Translated, it gives CATSDLETAYEQYF.

V gene TRBV24-1 combines with J gene TRBJ2-1; a weak D match, TRBD2 (7 bases). Trimming shortened V by 2 bases and J by 4 bases, and 20 bases separated the two germline ends. The CDR3 sequence is 18 residues long. Looked up from germline, CDR1 is KGHDR and CDR2 is SFDVKD. CDR3 in amino acids: CATSDSLGGGGGYNEQFF. The CDR3 nucleotides are TGTGCCACCAGTGATTCCTTGGGAGGGGGAGGAGGTTACAATGAGCAGTTCTTC.

The V and J genes are TRBV24-1 and TRBJ1-2; D is unclear. V dropped 3 bases and J dropped 4 bases, with 2 bases sitting between them. CDR1 is KGHDR, CDR2 SFDVKD, per germline. This CDR3 has 11 residues. The CDR3 bases are TGTGCCACCAGTGATCTCTATGGCTACACCTTC. Its translation is CATSDLYGYTF.

The gene calls are TRBV27 and TRBJ1-1; possibly TRBD1 for D (6 bases). The CDR3 extends over 16 amino acids. V was shortened by 7 bases and J by 1 base, with 19 bases between the two germline ends. Germline loops: CDR1 MNHEY, CDR2 SMNVEV (reference sequence). The CDR3 reads CASTLGRGAQNTEAFF. CDR3 nucleotide sequence: TGTGCCAGCACCCTAGGGAGGGGGGCGCAGAACACTGAAGCTTTCTTT.

The rearrangement joins TRBV24-1 to TRBJ1-5; maybe TRBD1 (5 bases). Germline V lookup: CDR1 KGHDR, CDR2 SFDVKD. The CDR3 covers 16 residues. V was pared by 3 bases and J by 3 bases, with 14 bases between. CDR3 DNA sequence: TGTGCCACCAGTGATCCTGCCCGGGGGGACAATCAGCCCCAGCATTTT. This codes for CATSDPARGDNQPQHF.

V gene TRBV27 combines with J gene TRBJ1-5; weak D call: TRBD1 (5 bases). V gave up 10 bases and J gave up 4 bases, with 20 bases separating them. Germline V gene lookup returns CDR1 MNHEY and CDR2 SMNVEV (reference sequence). CDR3 size: 15 residues. The CDR3 here is CATSRQTGTNQPQHF. CDR3 coding DNA: TGTGCCACCTCCCGACAGACGGGGACTAATCAGCCCCAGCATTTT.

This clone occurred many times. The chain carries TRBV2 and TRBJ1-1; D not certain. The CDR3 is 11 amino acids. Germline CDR1 reads SNHLY; CDR2 reads FYNNEI. V dropped 4 bases and J dropped 3 bases, with 3 bases sitting between them. The CDR3 reads CASSVYTEAFF. In nucleotides, the CDR3 is TGTGCCAGCAGTGTTTACACTGAAGCTTTCTTT.

The rearrangement links TRBV11-2 to TRBJ1-1; D is undetermined. V was shortened by 3 bases and J by 1 base, with 9 bases between the two germline ends. The germline V gene has CDR1 SGHAT and CDR2 FQNNGV. The CDR3 is 14 residues long. In nucleotides, the CDR3 is TGTGCCAGCAGCTTTGGGTCAAGGAACACTGAAGCTTTCTTT. Residues: CASSFGSRNTEAFF. The variable domain in full, completed from reference TRBV11-2 and TRBJ1-1, reads EAGVAQSPRYKIIEKRQSVAFWCNPISGHATLYWYQQILGQGPKLLIQFQNNGVVDDSQLPKDRFSAERLKGVDSTLKIQPAKLEDSAVYLCASSFGSRNTEAFFGQGTRLTVV.

This rearrangement joins TRBV7-3 to TRBJ1-2, with 8 positions matching TRBD1. J was trimmed by 8 bases and V by 0 bases; bases with no gene match: 11. Germline CDR1 reads SGHTA; CDR2 reads FQGTGA. The CDR3 is made up of 16 amino acids. The CDR3 region is CASSLTAQGAAGGYTF. The CDR3 DNA reads TGTGCCAGCAGCTTAACGGCGCAGGGGGCGGCCGGGGGCTACACCTTC.

V usage is TRBV29-1 and J usage is TRBJ2-4, with D tentatively TRBD2 (6 bases). The ends were cut back, 5 bases at V and 4 bases at J, with 15 bases in the middle. The V gene's germline CDR1 is SQVTM and CDR2 ANQGSEA. The CDR3 covers 14 residues. In DNA, the CDR3 is TGCAGCGTTAGACTTCGACTAGGGAAAAACATTCAGTACTTC. Its translation is CSVRLRLGKNIQYF.

This chain links TRBV3-1 (or the pseudogene TRBV3-2) with TRBJ2-4; D unclear. CDR3 size: 14 residues. Germline values: CDR1 LGHDT, CDR2 YNNKEL (reference sequence). V was pared by 2 bases and J by 2 bases, with 7 bases between. DNA for the CDR3: TGTGCCAGCAGCCAAACCCGAACCAAAAACATTCAGTACTTC. Its translation is CASSQTRTKNIQYF.

V usage is TRBV4-1 and J usage is TRBJ1-1; D remains unclear. The CDR3 loop spans 15 amino acids. Trimming removed 1 base from V and 4 bases from J, with 13 bases in between. Per the germline V gene, CDR1 is MGHRA and CDR2 is YSYEKL. The CDR3, as DNA: TGCGCCAGCAGCCAAGGTCGGTTCAGGAGCACTGAAGCTTTCTTT. Protein product: CASSQGRFRSTEAFF.

The sample holds one count of this clone. This sequence joins TRBV23-1 and TRBJ1-2; no firm D call. TRBV23-1 is an ORF; its function is uncertain. The ends were cut back, 2 bases at V and 3 bases at J, with 10 bases in the middle. This CDR3 is 14 amino acids long. The CDR3 DNA is TGCGCCAGCAGTCAACTTTCGTTGTACTATGGCTACACCTTC. This sequence encodes CASSQLSLYYGYTF.

The chain employs TRBV2 and TRBJ2-7; D perhaps matches TRBD1 (5 bases). Germline V gives CDR1 SNHLY, CDR2 FYNNEI. Trimming cost V 7 bases and J 0 bases, with 13 bases left between them. This CDR3 is built from 14 residues. CDR3 region: CASKAQGSSYEQYF. CDR3 sequence (DNA): TGTGCCAGCAAGGCGCAGGGCAGCTCCTACGAGCAGTACTTC.

The chain is built from TRBV5-8 and TRBJ1-2; tentatively, D is TRBD1 (5 bases). Germline assignment: CDR1 SGHTS and CDR2 YDEGEE. This CDR3 region has 11 residues. V shed 2 bases and J shed 13 bases, with 12 bases lying between them. Written as DNA, the CDR3 is TGTGCCAGCAGCTTAATGACAGTCAGCACCTTC. It specifies CASSLMTVSTF.

The rearrangement links TRBV7-8 to TRBJ1-1; 8 bases are shared with TRBD1. The CDR3 is made up of 15 amino acids. J gave up 1 base and V 4 bases, and 5 bases lay outside the gene matches. The germline V gene has CDR1 SGHVS and CDR2 FQNEAQ. The CDR3, as DNA: TGTGCCAGCAGCTGGGGACAGGCGGGGAACACTGAAGCTTTCTTT. This codes for CASSWGQAGNTEAFF.